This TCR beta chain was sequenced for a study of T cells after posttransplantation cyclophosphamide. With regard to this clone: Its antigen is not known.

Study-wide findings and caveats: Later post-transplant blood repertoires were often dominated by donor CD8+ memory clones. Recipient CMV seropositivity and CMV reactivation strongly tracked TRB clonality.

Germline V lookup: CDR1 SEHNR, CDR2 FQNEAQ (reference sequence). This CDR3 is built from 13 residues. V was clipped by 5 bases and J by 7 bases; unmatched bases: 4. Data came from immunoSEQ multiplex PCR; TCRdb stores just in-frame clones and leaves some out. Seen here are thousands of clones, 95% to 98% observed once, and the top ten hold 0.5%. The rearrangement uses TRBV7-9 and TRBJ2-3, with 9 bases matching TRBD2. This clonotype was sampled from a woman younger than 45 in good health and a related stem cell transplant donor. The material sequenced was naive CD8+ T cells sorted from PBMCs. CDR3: CASSGSGGNTQYF. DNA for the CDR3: TGTGCCAGCAGCGGTAGCGGGGGAAATACGCAGTATTTT.